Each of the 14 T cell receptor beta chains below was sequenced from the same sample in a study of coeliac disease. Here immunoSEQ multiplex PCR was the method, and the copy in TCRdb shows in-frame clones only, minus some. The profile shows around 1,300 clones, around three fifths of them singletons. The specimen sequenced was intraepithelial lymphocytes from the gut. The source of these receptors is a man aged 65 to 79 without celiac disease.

CDR3 sequence: CASSSGMGGAAETQYF. The DNA of the CDR3 is TGTGCCAGCAGCTCCGGTATGGGGGGGGCCGCGGAGACCCAGTACTTC. The V gene is TRBV7-9, the J gene TRBJ2-5, with D possibly being TRBD2 (7 bases). V lost 4 bases and J 5 bases, leaving 20 bases between the germline ends. Germline CDR1 is SEHNR and CDR2 is FQNEAQ (reference sequence). CDR3 length: 16 residues.

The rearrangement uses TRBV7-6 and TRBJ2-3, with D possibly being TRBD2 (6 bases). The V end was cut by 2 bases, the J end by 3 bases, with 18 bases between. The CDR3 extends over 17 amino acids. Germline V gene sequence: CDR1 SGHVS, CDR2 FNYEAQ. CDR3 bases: TGTGCCAGCAGCTTATATAGCGGAGCCCACGGGACAGATACGCAGTATTTT. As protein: CASSLYSGAHGTDTQYF.

The CDR3 loop is CASRPSYRGESTIYF. CDR3 DNA sequence: TGTGCCAGCAGACCCTCCTACAGGGGAGAAAGCACCATATATTTT. The J gene is TRBJ1-3, the V gene TRBV6-5; 7 bases map to TRBD1. CDR3 size: 15 residues. From germline, CDR1 is MNHEY and CDR2 SVGAGI. V lost 6 bases to trimming and J lost 9 bases; unmatched junction nucleotides: 14.

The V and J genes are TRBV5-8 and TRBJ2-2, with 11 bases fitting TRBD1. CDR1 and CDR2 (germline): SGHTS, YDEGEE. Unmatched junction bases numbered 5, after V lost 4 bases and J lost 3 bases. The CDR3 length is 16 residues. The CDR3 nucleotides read TGTGCCAGCAGCCGGACAGGGGGCTTGGACACCGGGGAGCTGTTTTTT. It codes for CASSRTGGLDTGELFF.

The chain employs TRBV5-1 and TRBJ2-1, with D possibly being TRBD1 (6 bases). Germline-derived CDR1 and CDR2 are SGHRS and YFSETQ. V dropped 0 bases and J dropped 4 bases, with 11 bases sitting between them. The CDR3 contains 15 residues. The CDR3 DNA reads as TGCGCCAGCAGCTTGGAAGGGGACACTTACAATGAGCAGTTCTTC. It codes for CASSLEGDTYNEQFF.

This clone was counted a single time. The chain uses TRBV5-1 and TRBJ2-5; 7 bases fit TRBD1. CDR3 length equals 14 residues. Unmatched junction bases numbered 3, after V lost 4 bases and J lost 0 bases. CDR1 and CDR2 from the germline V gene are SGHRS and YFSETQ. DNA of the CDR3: TGCGCCAGCAGCAATGACAGGGACCAAGAGACCCAGTACTTC. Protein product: CASSNDRDQETQYF.

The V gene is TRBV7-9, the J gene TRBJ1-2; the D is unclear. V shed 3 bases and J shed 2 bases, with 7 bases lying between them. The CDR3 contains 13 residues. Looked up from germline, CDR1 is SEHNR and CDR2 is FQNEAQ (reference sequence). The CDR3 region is CASSFGGNYGYTF. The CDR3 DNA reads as TGTGCCAGCAGCTTCGGCGGGAACTATGGCTACACCTTC.

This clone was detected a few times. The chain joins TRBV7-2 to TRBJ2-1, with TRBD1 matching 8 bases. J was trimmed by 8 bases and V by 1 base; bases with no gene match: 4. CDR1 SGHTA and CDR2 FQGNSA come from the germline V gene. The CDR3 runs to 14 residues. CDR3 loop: CASSLVRTGYEQFF. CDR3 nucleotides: TGTGCCAGCAGCTTAGTACGGACAGGGTATGAGCAGTTCTTC. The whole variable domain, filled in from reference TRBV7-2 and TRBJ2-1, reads GAGVSQSPSNKVTEKGKDVELRCDPISGHTALYWYRQSLGQGLEFLIYFQGNSAPDKSGLPSDRFSAERTGGSVSTLTIQRTQQEDSAVYLCASSLVRTGYEQFFGPGTRLTVL.

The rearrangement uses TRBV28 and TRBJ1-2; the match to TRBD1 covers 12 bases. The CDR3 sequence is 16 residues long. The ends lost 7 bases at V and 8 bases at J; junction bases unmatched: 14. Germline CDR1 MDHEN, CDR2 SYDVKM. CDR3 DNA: TGTGCCAGCAACTCCCAGGGGACAGGGGGCTTTTGGGGCTACACCTTC. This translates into CASNSQGTGGFWGYTF.

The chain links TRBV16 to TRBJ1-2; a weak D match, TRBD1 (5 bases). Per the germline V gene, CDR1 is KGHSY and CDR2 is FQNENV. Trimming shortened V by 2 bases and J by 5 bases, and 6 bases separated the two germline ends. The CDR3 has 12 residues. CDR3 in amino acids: CASSQPGYGYTF. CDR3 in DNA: TGTGCCAGCAGCCAACCAGGGTATGGCTACACCTTC.

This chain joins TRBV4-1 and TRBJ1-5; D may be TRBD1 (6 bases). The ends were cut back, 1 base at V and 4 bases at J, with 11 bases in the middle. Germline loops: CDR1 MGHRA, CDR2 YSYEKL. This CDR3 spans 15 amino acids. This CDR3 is CASSQGTATNQPQHF. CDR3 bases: TGCGCCAGCAGCCAAGGGACAGCCACAAATCAGCCCCAGCATTTT.

Here the CDR3 reads CASSLDSPTGGGPTSTDTQYF. Here the CDR3 DNA reads TGTGCCAGCAGCTTAGACTCCCCGACTGGCGGGGGGCCAACTAGCACAGATACGCAGTATTTT. The rearrangement joins TRBV7-6 to TRBJ2-3; 8 bases are a match to TRBD2. This CDR3 region has 21 residues. V lost 1 base and J lost 0; bases outside the gene matches: 18. The V gene's germline CDR1 is SGHVS and CDR2 FNYEAQ. The full variable domain, in which reference TRBV7-6 and TRBJ2-3 provide the parts outside the CDR3, is GAGVSQSPRYKVTKRGQDVALRCDPISGHVSLYWYRQALGQGPEFLTYFNYEAQQDKSGLPNDRFSAERPEGSISTLTIQRTEQRDSAMYRCASSLDSPTGGGPTSTDTQYFGPGTRLTVL.

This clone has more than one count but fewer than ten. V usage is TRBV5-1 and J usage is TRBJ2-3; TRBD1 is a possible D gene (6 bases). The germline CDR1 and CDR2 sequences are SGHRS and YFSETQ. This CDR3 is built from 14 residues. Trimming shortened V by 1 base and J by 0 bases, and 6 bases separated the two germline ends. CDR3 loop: CASSLTGSTDTQYF. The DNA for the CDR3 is TGCGCCAGCAGCTTGACAGGGAGCACAGATACGCAGTATTTT. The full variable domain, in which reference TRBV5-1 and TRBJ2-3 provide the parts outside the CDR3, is KAGVTQTPRYLIKTRGQQVTLSCSPISGHRSVSWYQQTPGQGLQFLFEYFSETQRNKGNFPGRFSGRQFSNSRSEMNVSTLELGDSALYLCASSLTGSTDTQYFGPGTRLTVL.

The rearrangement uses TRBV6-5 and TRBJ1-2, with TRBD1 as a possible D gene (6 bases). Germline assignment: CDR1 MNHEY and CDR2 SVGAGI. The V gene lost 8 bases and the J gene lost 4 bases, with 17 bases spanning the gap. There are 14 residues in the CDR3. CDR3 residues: CASSSPRTAYGYTF. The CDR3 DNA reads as TGTGCCAGCTCCTCCCCTAGGACAGCCTATGGCTACACCTTC.